This TCR beta chain derives from a study of OX40 agonist ivuxolimab in advanced cancers. Study-wide findings and caveats: Researchers report that CD8+ T cells had, on average, more expanded clones than CD4+.

Concerning this clone itself: Its antigen is still unknown.

Sequencing was performed with immunoSEQ multiplex PCR; in TCRdb, only in-frame clones are kept and a portion is missing. Here the sample spans 50,000 to 75,000 clones, 82% being singletons. Trimming shortened V by 5 bases and J by 5 bases, and 15 bases separated the two germline ends. CDR3 length: 15 residues. CDR1 is MDHEN and CDR2 is SYDVKM in the germline V gene. Here the sequenced sample was CD4+ or CD8+ T cells sorted from blood, taken in a trial of the OX40 agonist ivuxolimab. The chain is built from TRBV28 and TRBJ2-2, with D perhaps TRBD1 or TRBD2 (5 bases each). The clonotype originates from an adult with an advanced solid tumor such as melanoma, head and neck, liver or kidney cancer. CDR3 loop: CASSTPGQWTGELFF. CDR3 in DNA: TGTGCCAGCAGTACCCCGGGGCAATGGACCGGGGAGCTGTTTTTT.